There are a few counts of the clone carrying this TCR beta chain. The CDR3 contains 14 residues. In germline, CDR1 is SSHAT, CDR2 FNYEAQ (reference sequence). Trimming shortened V by 2 bases and J by 5 bases, and 10 bases separated the two germline ends. The data derive from a study of tumour-infiltrating T cells in Burkitt lymphoma. Study as a whole: Patients covered every epidemiological subtype of Burkitt lymphoma. Productive clonality predicted overall and progression-free survival.

Assay used: immunoSEQ multiplex PCR; TCRdb lists only in-frame clones, some missing. This sample has 1,200 to 1,500 clones, with over 10% found just once. The sequence was collected from a human donor with Burkitt lymphoma. Sequencing was done on a sample of tumor tissue. The chain links TRBV7-7 to TRBJ2-1, with D possibly being TRBD2 (5 bases). CDR3 bases: TGTGCCAGCAGCTTACTTCCAGCGGACAATGAGCAGTTCTTC. It encodes CASSLLPADNEQFF.